This entry lists 8 T cell receptor beta chains sequenced from one sample in a study of blood T cell repertoires in COVID-19. Only in-frame clones appear in the TCRdb table, and some are missing; sequencing was by immunoSEQ multiplex PCR. Counted here are about 210,000 clones, around 82% occurring once; the ten biggest clones make up around 13%. Sequences were obtained from peripheral blood. The receptors here all came from a human donor in a cohort sampled during active COVID-19.

V is TRBV6-5 and J is TRBJ2-1; TRBD2 might be the D (6 bases). The ends were cut back, 4 bases at V and 8 bases at J, with 15 bases in the middle. This CDR3 spans 14 amino acids. Per germline, CDR1 MNHEY and CDR2 SVGAGI. The CDR3 spells CASSWTGAGDEQFF. CDR3 nucleotides: TGTGCCAGCAGTTGGACGGGAGCAGGCGATGAGCAGTTCTTC.

CDR3: CASSMSGQLDSPLHF. The CDR3 DNA sequence: TGTGCCAGTAGTATGAGTGGACAGCTCGATTCACCCCTCCACTTT. The chain couples TRBV19 to TRBJ1-6; perhaps TRBD1 as D (6 bases). Germline values: CDR1 LNHDA, CDR2 SQIVND (reference sequence). Trimming took off 3 bases at V and 8 bases at J, with 14 bases between the two ends. The CDR3 spans 15 residues.

This clone has just one count. The chain links TRBV6-5 to TRBJ1-4, with 7 positions matching TRBD1. The germline CDR1 and CDR2 sequences are MNHEY and SVGAGI. J lost 8 bases, V lost 7 bases, and 10 bases had no gene match. The CDR3 loop spans 14 amino acids. The chain's CDR3 is CASIRTGRGEKLFF. CDR3 in DNA: TGTGCCAGCATAAGGACAGGACGAGGCGAAAAACTGTTTTTT.

The V and J genes are TRBV19 and TRBJ1-2; the match to TRBD1 covers 9 bases. With 6 bases clipped from V and 3 bases from J, the junction kept 11 bases outside the gene matches. Per germline, CDR1 LNHDA and CDR2 SQIVND (reference sequence). This CDR3 comprises 16 residues. CDR3 sequence reads: CASRLQGADRDYGYTF. The CDR3 coding sequence is TGTGCCAGTAGGCTACAGGGGGCGGACAGAGACTATGGCTACACCTTC.

Points on this clone: This same CDR3 is encoded by further DNA sequences in the sample. The J gene is TRBJ2-2, the V gene TRBV4-3; the D gene is possibly TRBD2 (6 bases). Trimming removed 1 base from V and 0 bases from J, with 9 bases in between. CDR3 length: 16 amino acids. The V gene's germline CDR1 is LGHNA and CDR2 YSLEER. CDR3 DNA sequence: TGCGCCAGCAGCCAAGGAAGACTAGCGAACACCGGGGAGCTGTTTTTT. It translates to CASSQGRLANTGELFF.

The chain uses TRBV6-6 and TRBJ2-7; 8 bases map to TRBD2. Trimming at V came to 5 bases and at J to 5 bases, leaving 11 bases not matched to a gene. Germline V gene lookup returns CDR1 MNHNY and CDR2 SVGAGI (reference sequence). The CDR3 runs 15 residues. The CDR3 here is CASSPTSGGAHEQYF. The CDR3 bases are TGTGCCAGCAGTCCTACTAGCGGAGGAGCCCACGAGCAGTACTTC.

This clone was observed once. This sequence joins TRBV4-3 and TRBJ1-1; D is unresolved. The CDR3 has 14 amino acids. Germline CDR1 reads LGHNA; CDR2 reads YSLEER. Trimming stripped 2 bases from V and 6 bases from J, with 13 bases between. The CDR3: CASSQTRLSAEAFF. CDR3 sequence (DNA): TGCGCCAGCAGCCAAACCAGGCTGTCTGCTGAAGCTTTCTTT.

The chain uses TRBV19 and TRBJ1-4; 7 bases are a match to TRBD1. The CDR3 length is 15 residues. Germline V gives CDR1 LNHDA, CDR2 SQIVND (reference sequence). Trimming cost V 5 bases and J 4 bases; bases outside gene matches: 7. This chain's CDR3 is CASSPRDRDNEKLFF. The DNA of the CDR3 is TGTGCCAGTAGTCCCAGAGACAGGGATAATGAAAAACTGTTTTTT.